Following are 26 T cell receptor beta chains from one sample sequenced in a study of immune evolution from preneoplasia to lung adenocarcinoma. Produced via immunoSEQ multiplex PCR; TCRdb's table is partial and in-frame only. The sample records some 7,700 clones, around 75% being singletons. Input material: FFPE minimally invasive lung adenocarcinoma tissue. Receptors were obtained from an older donor with lung adenocarcinoma.

This clone has only one observation. J is TRBJ2-1 and V is TRBV11-2; D not resolved. Germline V CDR1 and CDR2: SGHAT, FQNNGV. V lost 5 bases to trimming and J lost 7 bases, with 12 bases between them. CDR3 length: 13 amino acids. The CDR3 reads CASSPPVGNEQFF. The CDR3 DNA sequence: TGTGCCAGCAGCCCGCCGGTGGGGAATGAGCAGTTCTTC.

The chain recombines TRBV6-5 with TRBJ2-3, with TRBD1 as a possible D gene (5 bases). The length of the CDR3 is 14 residues. The V and J ends lost 6 bases and 6 bases respectively, with 16 bases between them. The germline CDR1 and CDR2 sequences are MNHEY and SVGAGI. The CDR3 DNA reads TGTGCCAGCAGAAGGAGCGCAGGGATGGATACGCAGTATTTT. It codes for CASRRSAGMDTQYF.

V is TRBV18 and J is TRBJ2-6, with a weak D call TRBD2 (6 bases). CDR1 and CDR2 from the germline V gene are KGHSH and LQKENI. V was shortened by 2 bases and J by 1 base, with 9 bases between the two germline ends. The CDR3 contains 16 residues. CDR3 loop: CASSPRLGSGANVLTF. The CDR3 nucleotides are TGTGCCAGCTCACCAAGACTAGGGTCTGGGGCCAACGTCCTGACTTTC.

This chain joins TRBV7-9 and TRBJ2-5, with TRBD2 matching 14 bases. J gave up 3 bases and V 5 bases, and 2 bases lay outside the gene matches. The germline gives CDR1 SEHNR, CDR2 FQNEAQ (reference sequence). There are 15 residues in the CDR3. Here the CDR3 reads CASSRGLAGEETQYF. As DNA, the CDR3 is TGTGCCAGCAGCCGGGGACTAGCGGGGGAAGAGACCCAGTACTTC.

The V gene is TRBV11-3, the J gene TRBJ2-2; 9 nucleotides align to TRBD1. V lost 1 base to trimming and J lost 7 bases; unmatched junction nucleotides: 4. This CDR3 is 15 amino acids long. Germline V gives CDR1 SGHNT, CDR2 YENEEA. In nucleotides, the CDR3 is TGTGCCAGCAGCTTAGGGACAGGGGCGAACGGGGAGCTGTTTTTT. This translates into CASSLGTGANGELFF.

The V gene is TRBV19, the J gene TRBJ2-2, with 12 bases aligning to TRBD2. CDR1 is LNHDA and CDR2 is SQIVND in the germline V gene (reference sequence). V gave up 6 bases and J gave up 9 bases; unmatched junction bases: 14. The CDR3 loop spans 17 amino acids. This CDR3 reads CASRASGRATEVRELFF. The CDR3 bases are TGTGCCAGTAGGGCTAGCGGGAGGGCCACCGAGGTCCGGGAGCTGTTTTTT.

The V call is TRBV7-8, the J call TRBJ2-3; D not certain. Germline CDR1 SGHVS, CDR2 FQNEAQ. V was trimmed by 4 bases and J by 3 bases, leaving 14 bases between them. This CDR3 region has 15 residues. CDR3 amino acids: CASSSTTWITDTQYF. CDR3 bases: TGTGCCAGCAGCTCCACTACGTGGATTACAGATACGCAGTATTTT.

This clone has only a few counts. This chain connects TRBV6-1 to TRBJ2-1, with 8 bases aligning to TRBD2. The CDR3 contains 15 residues. CDR1 and CDR2 from the germline V gene are MNHNS and SASEGT. Trimming took 2 bases from V and 7 from J; bases not matched to a gene: 7. The CDR3 sequence: CASSESGGIMNEQFF. CDR3 in DNA: TGTGCCAGCAGTGAAAGCGGGGGAATTATGAATGAGCAGTTCTTC.

The chain uses TRBV15 and TRBJ2-1; 8 positions agree with TRBD2. Germline trimming cut 5 bases from V and 7 bases from J; bases unmatched to any gene: 7. The CDR3 extends over 14 amino acids. In germline, CDR1 is LNHNV, CDR2 YYDKDF (reference sequence). The CDR3 DNA sequence: TGTGCCACCAGCTCAGGCCTAGCGGGTAATGAGCAGTTCTTC. This encodes CATSSGLAGNEQFF.

The CDR3 here is CASSAQGNPGLGETQYF. CDR3 in DNA: TGTGCCAGCAGTGCCCAGGGCAACCCGGGACTAGGTGAGACCCAGTACTTC. The chain employs TRBV6-1 and TRBJ2-5; 8 bases agree with TRBD2. V dropped 4 bases and J dropped 5; count of bases not matched to a gene: 15. CDR3 length equals 17 residues. Looked up from germline, CDR1 is MNHNS and CDR2 is SASEGT.

The rearrangement joins TRBV11-2 to TRBJ2-3, with 9 bases matching TRBD1. Germline CDR1 SGHAT, CDR2 FQNNGV. The CDR3 consists of 15 residues. V lost 3 bases to trimming and J lost 6 bases; unmatched junction nucleotides: 7. This chain's CDR3 is CASSLLGTGTDTQYF. CDR3 nucleotides: TGTGCCAGCAGCTTGTTAGGGACAGGGACTGATACGCAGTATTTT. The full variable domain, with the rest looked up from reference TRBV11-2 and TRBJ2-3, is EAGVAQSPRYKIIEKRQSVAFWCNPISGHATLYWYQQILGQGPKLLIQFQNNGVVDDSQLPKDRFSAERLKGVDSTLKIQPAKLEDSAVYLCASSLLGTGTDTQYFGPGTRLTVL.

The chain links TRBV11-2 to TRBJ1-2; the D gene is possibly TRBD1 (5 bases). With 1 base removed from V and 4 bases from J, the gap between germline ends came to 13 bases. CDR1 and CDR2 from the germline V gene are SGHAT and FQNNGV. The CDR3 runs 15 residues. Here the CDR3 DNA reads TGTGCCAGCAGCTTAGCGGCGGGGGTGGTCTATGGCTACACCTTC. Its protein product is CASSLAAGVVYGYTF. Full variable domain (outside the CDR3, taken from reference TRBV11-2 and TRBJ1-2): EAGVAQSPRYKIIEKRQSVAFWCNPISGHATLYWYQQILGQGPKLLIQFQNNGVVDDSQLPKDRFSAERLKGVDSTLKIQPAKLEDSAVYLCASSLAAGVVYGYTFGSGTRLTVV.

This clone was recorded a few times. The chain has TRBV6-1 and TRBJ1-4; a possible D gene is TRBD1 (5 bases). Between the trimmed V and J ends, which lost 5 bases and 7 bases, there was a span of 14 bases. Per the germline V gene, CDR1 is MNHNS and CDR2 is SASEGT. The CDR3 loop spans 14 amino acids. The CDR3 coding sequence is TGTGCCAGCAGTCGGGACGCCGGGGGTGAAAAACTGTTTTTT. Translated, it gives CASSRDAGGEKLFF.

V gene TRBV30 combines with J gene TRBJ2-7; perhaps TRBD1 as D (6 bases). Germline V gives CDR1 GTSNPN, CDR2 SVGIG (reference sequence). This CDR3 is built from 15 residues. The germline V and J ends were trimmed by 2 bases and 2 bases, with 16 bases remaining between them. This chain's CDR3 is CAWSWGGGSAYEQYF. The CDR3 DNA sequence: TGTGCCTGGAGTTGGGGTGGGGGCTCCGCCTACGAGCAGTACTTC.

Of note for this clone: The junction departs from germline at one end; a sequencing error may be responsible. This chain joins TRBV9 and TRBJ2-3; D is perhaps TRBD2 (5 bases). The CDR3 has 17 amino acids. The germline V gene has CDR1 SGDLS and CDR2 YYNGEE. The CDR3 region has the DNA TGTGCTAGCAGCCGAGGACTTTTACGAGGTACCACAGATACGCAGTATTTT. Residues: CASSRGLLRGTTDTQYF.

This clone has just one count. V gene TRBV7-2 combines with J gene TRBJ2-2; D gene ambiguous. This CDR3 has 13 residues. The V gene's germline CDR1 is SGHTA and CDR2 FQGNSA. The germline V and J ends were trimmed by 5 bases and 4 bases, with 8 bases remaining between them. CDR3 residues: CASSPDGTGELFF. The CDR3, as DNA: TGTGCCAGCAGCCCGGACGGCACCGGGGAGCTGTTTTTT.

The V gene is TRBV10-3, the J gene TRBJ1-2; 10 bases map to TRBD1. The CDR3 sequence is 14 residues long. Per germline, CDR1 ENHRY and CDR2 SYGVKD. J gave up 4 bases and V 7 bases, and 6 bases lay outside the gene matches. The CDR3 DNA sequence: TGTGCCATCACCCCCGGGACAGGGGCCTATGGCTACACCTTC. This gives the protein CAITPGTGAYGYTF.

The chain recombines TRBV6-1 with TRBJ2-7; possibly TRBD2 for D (5 bases). Germline V CDR1 and CDR2: MNHNS, SASEGT. This CDR3 spans 14 amino acids. Trimming removed 0 bases at V and 0 bases at J, with 6 bases between. The CDR3 DNA reads TGTGCCAGCAGTGAAGCGCGGGCCTCCTACGAGCAGTACTTC. It codes for CASSEARASYEQYF.

This clone was found a few times. Other DNA sequences in this specimen translate into the identical CDR3. The rearrangement joins TRBV18 to TRBJ1-4; D not resolved. CDR1 and CDR2 (germline): KGHSH, LQKENI. V dropped 4 bases and J dropped 5 bases, with 8 bases sitting between them. The CDR3 extends over 13 amino acids. CDR3 DNA sequence: TGTGCCAGCTCACTAGGCGGGAATGAAAAACTGTTTTTT. Translated, it gives CASSLGGNEKLFF.

This chain links TRBV28 with TRBJ1-5; maybe TRBD1 (5 bases). Per the germline V gene, CDR1 is MDHEN and CDR2 is SYDVKM. Deletions cut 6 bases from V and 0 bases from J, with 12 bases between. CDR3 length: 15 residues. CDR3 in amino acids: CASSPDSISNQPQHF. For the CDR3, the DNA is TGTGCCAGCAGCCCAGACAGTATTAGCAATCAGCCCCAGCATTTT.

The chain carries TRBV5-1 and TRBJ2-3; the match to TRBD2 covers 12 bases. The CDR3 runs 17 residues. V lost 0 bases to trimming and J lost 2 bases; unmatched junction nucleotides: 4. Germline V gives CDR1 SGHRS, CDR2 YFSETQ. In nucleotides, the CDR3 is TGCGCCAGCAGCTTGGCCGGACTAGCGGGACCCACAGATACGCAGTATTTT. This translates into CASSLAGLAGPTDTQYF.

This clone showed up just once. This sequence joins TRBV29-1 and TRBJ2-3, with 12 bases identical to TRBD1. In germline, CDR1 is SQVTM, CDR2 ANQGSEA. The J segment lost 7 bases and the V segment lost 5 bases, leaving 7 bases of the junction unmatched. The CDR3 has 14 amino acids. In DNA form, the CDR3 reads TGCAGCGTTCCGGGACAGGGGGCTGATCATACGCAGTATTTT. This gives the protein CSVPGQGADHTQYF.

The chain uses TRBV5-1 and TRBJ1-1; no reliable D call. Trimming pared 5 bases from V and 1 base from J, leaving 12 bases between. The CDR3 totals 14 residues. The V gene's germline CDR1 is SGHRS and CDR2 YFSETQ. The CDR3 DNA reads as TGCGCCAGCAGACACAAACTCCAGAACACTGAAGCTTTCTTT. Amino acids: CASRHKLQNTEAFF.

The chain carries TRBV5-1 and TRBJ2-2; D not certain. V shed 4 bases and J shed 3 bases, with 13 bases lying between them. CDR3 length: 15 residues. CDR1 and CDR2 (germline): SGHRS, YFSETQ. CDR3 in amino acids: CASSGMPGYTGELFF. CDR3 DNA: TGCGCCAGCAGCGGGATGCCGGGCTACACCGGGGAGCTGTTTTTT.

This chain uses TRBV7-3 with TRBJ2-3; a possible D gene is TRBD2 (5 bases). The CDR3 extends over 13 amino acids. Between the trimmed V and J ends, which lost 5 bases and 9 bases, there was a span of 15 bases. The V gene's germline CDR1 is SGHTA and CDR2 FQGTGA. CDR3 in amino acids: CASSPLDSRTQYF. DNA of the CDR3: TGTGCCAGCAGCCCGCTGGACTCCCGGACGCAGTATTTT.

This clone was found once. The chain uses TRBV10-1 and TRBJ2-2; D gene uncertain. Germline V gene sequence: CDR1 WNHNN, CDR2 SYGVQD (reference sequence). CDR3 length: 14 residues. Trimming took off 3 bases at V and 2 bases at J, with 7 bases between the two ends. CDR3 residues: CASSDNYNTGELFF. CDR3 in DNA: TGCGCCAGCAGTGATAACTACAACACCGGGGAGCTGTTTTTT.